This T cell receptor beta chain was recovered during a study of T cells after yellow fever vaccination. General study results and limits: Shared CD4/CD8 clonotypes were a small share, likely from convergent recombination. From the bulk population, abundant clonotypes could contaminate and appear within FACS-sorted repertoires. The booster saw the reappearance of most primary-vaccination clones (nearly 98% CD4, 80% to 90% CD8).

UMIs were added to TCR cDNA along with a universal primer site when it was made by 5'RACE template switching. TCRdb analysed the 5' RACE reads with MiXCR anew, one entry per CDR3 protein. This sample has 95,000 to 150,000 distinct CDR3 sequences, with more than 6.5% found just once. This clonotype has ten or more counts. Antigen: not known. Germline V lookup: CDR1 SGHRS, CDR2 YFSETQ. The CDR3 has 15 residues. Trimming took off 5 bases at V and 2 bases at J, with 16 bases between the two ends. Here the sequenced sample was CD4+ T cells sorted from PBMCs, taken roughly 10 days after the first yellow fever vaccination. The sequence derives from a man between 18 and 35 years old who received the YFV17D yellow fever vaccine. This chain connects TRBV5-1 to TRBJ1-1, with unresolved D. The CDR3 region is CASSSWVRSNTEAFF. In DNA, the CDR3 is TGCGCCAGCAGTTCATGGGTTAGGTCAAACACTGAAGCTTTCTTT.